The 20 T cell receptor beta chains given below trace back to one sample, sequenced in a study of T cell repertoires in cytomegalovirus infection (dated by TCRdb to between 2018 and 2021). The reads were generated on an Illumina HiSeq 1500. In-frame beta chains were kept once TCRdb had trimmed the public reads at Q25 with fastp and called clones with MiXCR. Entries that share a CDR3 protein sequence are merged under the most common genes and DNA. Within this sample are some 310,000 distinct CDR3 sequences, with 25% of them counted one time only. In total, the top ten clones hold 13% of the sample. Their target antigens are unknown. The treatment or condition label on this specimen signifies: in vitro stimulation with specific CMV peptide epitopes to enrich CMV-specific T cells. The specimen was cultured PBMCs, collected from culture after CMV antigen stimulation. Receptors originate from a human donor in good health (CMV status not recorded). Some clones in this sample may be carry-over from other donors' samples.

This clonotype was seen repeatedly, ten times or more. The V call is TRBV7-2, the J call TRBJ2-2; the D gene is possibly TRBD2 (6 bases). This CDR3 is 14 amino acids long. CDR1 and CDR2 from the germline V gene are SGHTA and FQGNSA. Trimming shortened V by 7 bases and J by 4 bases, and 13 bases separated the two germline ends. Here the CDR3 DNA reads TGTGCCAGCAACTTGGGGGGAACCACCGGGGAGCTGTTTTTT. Protein sequence: CASNLGGTTGELFF.

This clonotype has only a few counts. The gene calls are TRBV9 and TRBJ2-7, with D uncertain. V was cut by 2 bases and J by 1 base, with 10 bases left in between. Germline assignment: CDR1 SGDLS and CDR2 YYNGEE. This CDR3 contains 14 residues. In DNA form, the CDR3 reads TGTGCCAGCAGCGTCGCCCCTCAATCCTACGAGCAGTACTTC. This translates into CASSVAPQSYEQYF.

A few counts support this clonotype. V usage is TRBV11-2 and J usage is TRBJ2-3; D is undetermined. Germline values: CDR1 SGHAT, CDR2 FQNNGV. This CDR3 has 16 residues. V lost 7 bases and J lost 2, with 19 bases in between. CDR3 DNA sequence: TGTGCCAGCAACGAGGCCAGTTCGGCCCCCACAGATACGCAGTATTTT. Translating gives CASNEASSAPTDTQYF. The whole variable domain, remainder taken from reference TRBV11-2 and TRBJ2-3, is EAGVAQSPRYKIIEKRQSVAFWCNPISGHATLYWYQQILGQGPKLLIQFQNNGVVDDSQLPKDRFSAERLKGVDSTLKIQPAKLEDSAVYLCASNEASSAPTDTQYFGPGTRLTVL.

This clonotype was recorded many times. The DNA for the CDR3 is TGTGCCAGCACCCGAGAGGCTAGCGGCTACAATGAGCAGTTCTTC. Residues: CASTREASGYNEQFF. This rearrangement joins TRBV12-3 or TRBV12-4 to TRBJ2-1; 7 positions match TRBD2. The CDR3 has 15 residues. V dropped 7 bases and J dropped 3; count of bases not matched to a gene: 9.

The CDR3 region is CASSGGGAGYEQYF. DNA of the CDR3: TGTGCCAGCAGTGGAGGGGGCGCGGGATATGAGCAGTACTTC. The chain is built from TRBV12-3 or TRBV12-4 and TRBJ2-7, with D possibly TRBD1 on 7 matching bases. The CDR3 consists of 14 residues. V was cut by 5 bases and J by 7 bases, with 18 bases left in between.

As regards this clonotype: The conserved closing phenylalanine or tryptophan is absent in this CDR3, likely reflecting a read error. No DNA is shown, since the ends of the CDR3 on it are uncertain; the CDR3 is the one TCRdb lists. This chain links TRBV28 with TRBJ1-2. The germline V gene encodes CDR1 MDHEN and CDR2 SYDVKM. The CDR3 has 14 amino acids, counting both end residues. The CDR3 protein is CASSFSTTGHANTI.

Many counts were recorded for this clonotype. The chain carries TRBV7-8 and TRBJ2-7; no reliable D call. V was pared by 5 bases and J by 5 bases, with 22 bases between. Per germline, CDR1 SGHVS and CDR2 FQNEAQ. The CDR3 length is 16 residues. The CDR3 sequence: CASSPHLEARAHEQYV. The CDR3 DNA sequence: TGTGCCAGCAGCCCCCACTTAGAAGCGAGAGCCCACGAGCAGTACGTC.

This clonotype was found many times. The chain joins TRBV24-1 to TRBJ2-3, with D possibly TRBD1 on 7 matching bases. Per the germline V gene, CDR1 is KGHDR and CDR2 is SFDVKD. The V gene lost 6 bases and the J gene lost 3 bases, with 9 bases spanning the gap. The CDR3 consists of 13 residues. Written as DNA, the CDR3 is TGTGCCACCAGTCAGGGGGGAACAGATACGCAGTATTTT. It yields the protein CATSQGGTDTQYF.

The gene calls are TRBV20-1 and TRBJ2-4; 7 nucleotides agree with TRBD2. The CDR3 is made up of 14 amino acids. With V trimmed by 4 bases and J by 6 bases, 9 bases remained unmatched. Germline lookup yields CDR1 DFQATT and CDR2 SNEGSKA (reference sequence). CDR3 protein: CSATSGTILNIQYF. CDR3 in DNA: TGCAGTGCTACGTCCGGGACTATTTTAAACATTCAGTACTTC.

The V and J genes are TRBV7-9 and TRBJ2-1, with 10 bases lining up with TRBD2. Germline V gene lookup returns CDR1 SEHNR and CDR2 FQNEAQ (reference sequence). The CDR3 spans 15 residues. V lost 5 bases to trimming and J lost 2 bases; unmatched junction nucleotides: 3. The CDR3: CASSHGLAAYNEQFF. Here the CDR3 DNA reads TGTGCCAGCAGCCACGGACTAGCGGCCTACAATGAGCAGTTCTTC.

The chain's CDR3 is CASSRRGQCPKNEQYV. In DNA, the CDR3 is TGTGCCAGCAGCCGCCGGGGACAGTGCCCCAAAAACGAGCAGTACGTC. This sequence joins TRBV11-2 and TRBJ2-7, with 7 bases that match TRBD1. The CDR3 totals 16 residues. V lost 5 bases and J lost 5; bases outside the gene matches: 15. Germline CDR1 reads SGHAT; CDR2 reads FQNNGV.

This clonotype was detected a few times. The rearrangement joins TRBV5-6 to TRBJ2-1; 7 bases map to TRBD2. The germline V gene encodes CDR1 SGHDT and CDR2 YYEEEE. After removal of 0 bases from V and 12 bases from J, the junction contained 6 bases not matched to a gene. The CDR3 extends over 13 amino acids. CDR3 residues: CASSLAGGPLQFF. The CDR3 DNA is TGTGCCAGCAGCTTGGCGGGAGGACCCTTGCAGTTCTTC.

This clonotype was picked up a small number of times. This sequence joins TRBV4-1 and TRBJ2-1; a weak D match, TRBD2 (6 bases). V was trimmed by 2 bases and J by 3 bases, leaving 11 bases between them. The CDR3 contains 15 residues. CDR1 MGHRA and CDR2 YSYEKL come from the germline V gene. CDR3 region: CASSQSPSVYNEQFF. DNA for the CDR3: TGCGCCAGCAGCCAAAGTCCTAGCGTCTACAATGAGCAGTTCTTC.

Turning to this clonotype: Possible read error: a much larger clone is one base away. This CDR3 is CASTYSVRGRETEAFF. Written as DNA, the CDR3 is TGTGCCAGCACCTACAGCGTCCGGGGGAGAGAAACTGAAGCTTTCTTT. V gene TRBV7-2 combines with J gene TRBJ1-1, with a possible D match to TRBD1 (5 bases). CDR3 length equals 16 residues. Germline values: CDR1 SGHTA, CDR2 FQGNSA. V gave up 7 bases and J gave up 5 bases, with 23 bases separating them. The entire variable domain, with the rest obtained from reference TRBV7-2 and TRBJ1-1, is as follows: GAGVSQSPSNKVTEKGKDVELRCDPISGHTALYWYRQSLGQGLEFLIYFQGNSAPDKSGLPSDRFSAERTGGSVSTLTIQRTQQEDSAVYLCASTYSVRGRETEAFFGQGTRLTVV.

The chain recombines TRBV7-6 with TRBJ1-4, with D possibly TRBD1 on 5 matching bases. This CDR3 comprises 14 residues. V was trimmed by 5 bases and J by 8 bases, leaving 15 bases between them. In germline, CDR1 is SGHVS, CDR2 FNYEAQ. The CDR3, as DNA: TGTGCCAGCAGCAAGAACAGGTTACCAGAAAAACTGTTTTTT. This encodes CASSKNRLPEKLFF.

This clonotype was seen only once. The chain is built from TRBV7-3 and TRBJ1-1; tentative D call: TRBD1 (6 bases). CDR3 length equals 15 residues. Germline values: CDR1 SGHTA, CDR2 FQGTGA. Deletions cut 5 bases from V and 6 bases from J, with 19 bases between. CDR3 DNA sequence: TGTGCCAGCAGCCAACCCGGGGGGGGGCGGGCTGAAGCTTTCTTT. This codes for CASSQPGGGRAEAFF.

This clonotype was seen at least ten times. V is TRBV7-2 and J is TRBJ2-3; D perhaps matches TRBD2 (5 bases). The V end was cut by 5 bases, the J end by 2 bases, with 11 bases between. Germline assignment: CDR1 SGHTA and CDR2 FQGNSA. This CDR3 contains 14 residues. The CDR3 spells CASSLSRDTDTQYF. Here the CDR3 DNA reads TGTGCCAGCAGCCTCTCCCGGGACACAGATACGCAGTATTTT.

This rearrangement joins TRBV20-1 to TRBJ2-5; tentative D call: TRBD2 (6 bases). CDR1 DFQATT and CDR2 SNEGSKA come from the germline V gene (reference sequence). The V end was cut by 6 bases, the J end by 0 bases, with 14 bases between. This CDR3 has 14 amino acids. The CDR3 DNA reads TGCAGTGCGCCTACTCTAGCGAACCAAGAGACCCAGTACTTC. Residues: CSAPTLANQETQYF.

This chain uses TRBV7-3 with TRBJ2-1; 9 bases match TRBD1. CDR3 size: 16 residues. CDR1 SGHTA and CDR2 FQGTGA come from the germline V gene. The V and J ends lost 3 bases and 7 bases, in that order; junction bases with no gene match: 10. The chain's CDR3 is CASSLPTGTGNNEQFF. The CDR3 nucleotides read TGTGCCAGCAGCTTGCCGACCGGGACAGGGAATAATGAGCAGTTCTTC.

CDR3 sequence reads: CASSLTNSRGKAYSNQPQHF. In nucleotides, the CDR3 is TGTGCCAGCAGCTTAACGAATTCCAGGGGAAAGGCGTATAGCAATCAGCCCCAGCATTTT. The V and J genes are TRBV7-3 and TRBJ1-5; D might be TRBD1 (6 bases). Looked up from germline, CDR1 is SGHTA and CDR2 is FQGTGA. The CDR3 sequence is 20 residues long. The V end was cut by 0 bases, the J end by 0 bases, with 21 bases between.